The 10 T cell receptor beta chains listed next were all sequenced from one sample in a study of CD8+ T cells in alopecia areata. Isolated RNA was reverse transcribed into cDNA used as the sequencing template. Assay used: immunoSEQ multiplex PCR; TCRdb lists only in-frame clones, some missing. This record lists over 100,000 clones, none seen once only, and the top ten clones contain around 19%. Sequenced material: lesional skin. The receptors shown here come from a C3H/HeJ mouse with alopecia areata. For this strain, the MHC haplotype corresponds to H2-k.

This clone was counted a few times. Gene names are the mouse ones. CDR3 sequence reads: CASSDPQGADTGQLYF. CDR3 bases read: TGTGCCAGCAGTGATCCCCAGGGGGCTGACACCGGG. This sequence joins TRBV13-3 and TRBJ2-2; 8 bases fit TRBD1. The missing CDR3 end, 4 residues past where the read stops, is filled in from the germline J gene. V shed 1 base and J 3 bases; nucleotides not matched to a gene: 5. Germline CDR1 is NNHDY and CDR2 is SYVADS. The CDR3 is 16 residues long.

This clone was seen more than once but under ten times. Gene and germline names: mouse. The read stops 4 residues short of the end of the CDR3; the missing end is completed from the germline J gene. The rearrangement uses TRBV13-3 and TRBJ1-1; D is possibly TRBD1 (5 bases). The CDR3 consists of 14 residues. CDR1 and CDR2 from the germline V gene are NNHDY and SYVADS. Trimming cost V 1 base and J 4 bases, with 11 bases left between them. The CDR3 is CASSDRRAVTEVFF. Partial CDR3 DNA: TGTGCCAGCAGTGATCGCAGGGCGGTCACA.

Concerning this clone itself: Any gene name here is a mouse gene name. With the read ending 4 residues before the CDR3 end, the germline J gene is used to fill in that end. V gene TRBV13-3 combines with J gene TRBJ2-2; 8 bases line up with TRBD2. This CDR3 spans 16 amino acids. Germline loops: CDR1 NNHDY, CDR2 SYVADS. V shed 4 bases and J 0 bases; nucleotides not matched to a gene: 5. CDR3 loop: CASSPTGGTNTGQLYF. The CDR3 DNA, read in part, is TGTGCCAGCAGTCCCACTGGGGGCACAAACACCGGG.

This clone turned up a few times. Gene labels here are mouse ones. The read ends 4 residues before the CDR3 terminus; that terminus is restored from the germline J gene. The chain has TRBV31 and TRBJ1-4; 11 bases map to TRBD1. Germline CDR1 reads GKSSPN; CDR2 reads SITVG. This CDR3 comprises 14 residues. CDR3 protein: CAWSGQGAGERLFF. The CDR3 DNA, read in part, is TGTGCCTGGAGTGGACAGGGGGCTGGCGAA.

This clone was seen only a few times. The genes and germline here are from mouse. The CDR3 region is CASSSKADWGYEQYF. The covered CDR3 bases are TGTGCTAGCAGTAGCAAAGCGGACTGGGGTTAT. The V and J genes are TRBV17 and TRBJ2-7; 9 bases align to TRBD2. The observed sequence ends 4 residues before the CDR3 terminus, with the missing tail filled in from the germline J gene. The CDR3 contains 15 residues. Germline values: CDR1 MNHDT, CDR2 YYDKIL.

This clone was seen only a few times. Mouse gene names and germline throughout. The sequenced fragment ends 4 residues before the CDR3 boundary, so the rest is inferred from the germline J gene. The chain couples TRBV13-1 to TRBJ2-1; the match to TRBD2 covers 12 bases. The germline V gene encodes CDR1 NSHNY and CDR2 SYGAGN. There are 14 residues in the CDR3. The CDR3 reads CASSETGGAPEQFF. CDR3 bases read: TGTGCCAGCAGTGAGACTGGGGGGGCGCCT.

About this clone itself: Mouse names are used for the genes. The CDR3 end is not reached by the read, which stops 4 residues before it; the germline J gene fills it in. The J gene is TRBJ2-2, the V gene TRBV13-3; TRBD2 matches at 12 bases. From germline, CDR1 is NNHDY and CDR2 SYVADS. The CDR3 has 17 amino acids. J was trimmed by 3 bases and V by 4 bases; bases with no gene match: 7. The CDR3 protein is CASSRDWGEADTGQLYF. CDR3 DNA (partial): TGTGCCAGCAGTCGGGACTGGGGGGAGGCCGACACCGGG.

Of note for this clone: Germline and genes here are mouse. The CDR3 extends 4 residues past the end of the read, so its final part is completed from the germline J gene. The chain carries TRBV5 and TRBJ2-3, with 12 bases that match TRBD1. Germline loops: CDR1 LGHNA, CDR2 YNLKQL (reference sequence). The CDR3 is 16 residues long. Trimming cost V 5 bases and J 0 bases; bases outside gene matches: 3. The chain's CDR3 is CASSAGQGASAETLYF. The sequenced CDR3 bases are TGTGCCAGCAGCGCGGGACAGGGGGCAAGTGCAGAA.

On this clone: The genes and germline here are from mouse. From the germline J gene comes the end of the CDR3, since the read stops 4 residues before it. The rearrangement joins TRBV17 to TRBJ2-3, with 9 bases aligning to TRBD2. The CDR3 totals 15 residues. The V segment lost 1 base and the J segment 3 bases; nucleotides outside the gene matches: 2. Germline loops: CDR1 MNHDT, CDR2 YYDKIL. The CDR3 sequence: CASSRVGLGAETLYF. CDR3 DNA, as far as it was read: TGTGCTAGCAGTAGAGTCGGACTGGGGGCAGAA.

Notes on this clone: Gene labels here are mouse ones. The sequenced fragment ends 4 residues before the CDR3 boundary, so the rest is inferred from the germline J gene. The V gene is TRBV1, the J gene TRBJ1-1, with 7 bases aligning to TRBD1. The germline CDR1 and CDR2 sequences are NSQYPW and LRSPGD (reference sequence). CDR3 length: 13 amino acids. Here the CDR3 reads CTCSVDRATEVFF. The CDR3 DNA, read in part, is TGCACCTGCAGTGTAGACAGGGCTACA.